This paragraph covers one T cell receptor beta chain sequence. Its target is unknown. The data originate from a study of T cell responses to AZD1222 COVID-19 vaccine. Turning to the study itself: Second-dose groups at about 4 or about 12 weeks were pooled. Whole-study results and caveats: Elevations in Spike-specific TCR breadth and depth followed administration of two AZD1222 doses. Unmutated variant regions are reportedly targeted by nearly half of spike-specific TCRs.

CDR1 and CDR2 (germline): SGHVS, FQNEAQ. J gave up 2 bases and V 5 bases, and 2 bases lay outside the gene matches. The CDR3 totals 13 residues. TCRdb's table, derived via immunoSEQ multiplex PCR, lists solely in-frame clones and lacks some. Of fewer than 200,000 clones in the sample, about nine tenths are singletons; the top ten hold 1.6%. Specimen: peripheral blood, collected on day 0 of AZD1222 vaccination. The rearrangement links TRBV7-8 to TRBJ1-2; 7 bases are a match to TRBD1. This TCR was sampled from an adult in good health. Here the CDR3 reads CASSRDSNYGYTF. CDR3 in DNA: TGTGCCAGCAGCCGGGACAGCAACTATGGCTACACCTTC.